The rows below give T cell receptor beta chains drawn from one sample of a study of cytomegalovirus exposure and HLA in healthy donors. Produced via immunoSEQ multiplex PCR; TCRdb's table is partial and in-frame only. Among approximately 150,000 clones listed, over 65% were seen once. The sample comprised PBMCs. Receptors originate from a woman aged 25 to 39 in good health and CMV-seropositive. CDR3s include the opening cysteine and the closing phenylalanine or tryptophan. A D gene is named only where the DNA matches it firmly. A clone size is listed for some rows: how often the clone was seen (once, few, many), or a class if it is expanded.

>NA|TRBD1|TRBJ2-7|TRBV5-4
TGTGCCAGCACCCACCGGGACAGGGGAGACTACGAGCAGTACTTC
CASTHRDRGDYEQYF
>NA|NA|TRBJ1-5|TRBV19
TGTGCCAGTAGTATAGATCTGGGAGGGGCTCAGCCCCAGCATTTT
CASSIDLGGAQPQHF
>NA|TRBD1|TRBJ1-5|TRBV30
TGTGCCTGGAGTACACCCGGACAGGTCGGCAATCAGCCCCAGCATTTT
CAWSTPGQVGNQPQHF
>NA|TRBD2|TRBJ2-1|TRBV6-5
TGTGCCAGCAGTTACTCTGGAGCGGGAGTGACGCATGAGCAGTTCTTC
CASSYSGAGVTHEQFF
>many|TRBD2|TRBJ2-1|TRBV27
TGTGCCAGCAGTTTAGAGCTAGCGGGAGGAGGTCCGGGCAATGAGCAGTTCTTC
CASSLELAGGGPGNEQFF
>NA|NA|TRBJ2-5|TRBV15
TGTGCCACCAGCGCCCTGGCAGATCTTCAAGAGACCCAGTACTTC
CATSALADLQETQYF
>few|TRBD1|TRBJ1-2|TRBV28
TGTGCCAGCAGTTCAACAGGACAGGGACCGGGAGGCTACACCTTC
CASSSTGQGPGGYTF
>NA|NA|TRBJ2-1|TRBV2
TGTGCCAGCAGTGAAGCGAAGGAGACCTACTACAATGAGCAGTTCTTC
CASSEAKETYYNEQFF
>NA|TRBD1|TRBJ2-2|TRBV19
TGTGCCAGTAGTACGAACCCCGGACAGGGGAGAGCCGGGGAGCTGTTTTTT
CASSTNPGQGRAGELFF
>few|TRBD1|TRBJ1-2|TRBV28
TGTGCCAGCCGGAGGGAGACAGGGGGCAGGAGTGGCTACACCTTC
CASRRETGGRSGYTF
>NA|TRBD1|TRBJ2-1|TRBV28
TGTGCCACCCGGACAGGGATGAACAATGAGCAGTTCTTC
CATRTGMNNEQFF
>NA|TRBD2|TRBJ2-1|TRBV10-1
TGCGCCAGACCCTCCGGGACTAGTGATGAGCAGTTCTTC
CARPSGTSDEQFF
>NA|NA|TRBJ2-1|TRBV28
TGTGCCAGCAGTTCCCGGGACTCGACCTACAATGAGCAGTTCTTC
CASSSRDSTYNEQFF
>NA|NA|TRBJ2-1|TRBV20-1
TGCAGTGCTTTTGATATTAGTGAGCAGTTCTTC
CSAFDISEQFF
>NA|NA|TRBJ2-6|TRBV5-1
TGCGCCAGCAGCGCTCAGCCAGGGGCTGGGGCCAACGTCCTGACTTTC
CASSAQPGAGANVLTF
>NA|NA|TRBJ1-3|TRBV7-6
TGTGCCAGCAGCCCACACTCTGGAAACACCATATATTTT
CASSPHSGNTIYF
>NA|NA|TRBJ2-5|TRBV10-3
TGTGCCATCAGTGACACAGGGGGGGGTCAAGAGACCCAGTACTTC
CAISDTGGGQETQYF
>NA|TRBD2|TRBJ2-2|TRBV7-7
TGTGCCAGCAGCCCTCAAGCGGGAGCAACAAAGAACACCGGGGAGCTGTTTTTT
CASSPQAGATKNTGELFF
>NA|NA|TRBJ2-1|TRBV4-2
TGTGCCAGCAGCCAAGTAGACAATGAGCAGTTCTTC
CASSQVDNEQFF
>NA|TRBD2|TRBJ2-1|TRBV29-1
TGCAGCGTTGATTCTCCTAGCGGAGGTACCTACAATGAGCAGTTCTTC
CSVDSPSGGTYNEQFF